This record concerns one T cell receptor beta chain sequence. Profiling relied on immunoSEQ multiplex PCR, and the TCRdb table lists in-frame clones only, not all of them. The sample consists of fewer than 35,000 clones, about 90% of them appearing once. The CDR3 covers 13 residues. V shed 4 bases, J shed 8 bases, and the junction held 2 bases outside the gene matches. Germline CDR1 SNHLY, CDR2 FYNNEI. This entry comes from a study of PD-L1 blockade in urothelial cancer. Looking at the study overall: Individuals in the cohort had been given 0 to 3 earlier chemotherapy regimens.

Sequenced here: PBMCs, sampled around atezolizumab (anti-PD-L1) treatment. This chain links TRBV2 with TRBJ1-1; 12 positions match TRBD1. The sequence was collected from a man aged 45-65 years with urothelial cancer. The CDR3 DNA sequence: TGTGCCAGCAGTGGTGGGACAGGGGGCGAAGCTTTCTTT. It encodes CASSGGTGGEAFF.